This TCR beta chain was retrieved from a study of cytomegalovirus exposure and HLA in healthy donors. CDR1 SGHTS and CDR2 YDEGEE come from the germline V gene. The V end was cut by 5 bases, the J end by 0 bases, with 9 bases between. This CDR3 is 14 amino acids long. TCRdb keeps only in-frame clones here, not all; method: immunoSEQ multiplex PCR. Here the sample spans over 130,000 clones, more than 75% being singletons. A roughly 130-subject validation cohort, separate from the 666-subject first cohort, supplied the donors. The receptor's source is a man aged 18 to 35 in good health and CMV-seropositive. The chain uses TRBV5-8 and TRBJ1-5, with D hard to call. The sample taken for sequencing was PBMCs. CDR3 sequence reads: CASSPGFSNQPQHF. In DNA form, the CDR3 reads TGTGCCAGCAGTCCCGGGTTTAGCAATCAGCCCCAGCATTTT.